This entry describes one T cell receptor (beta chain). These data originate in a study of shared clonotypes between healthy human individuals. Splitting the CD4+ cells yielded a CD45RA+ naive subset and a CD45RA-negative memory subset. Each PCR replicate from the sorted subsets contained around 0.2 ug DNA, which is about 30,000 T cell genomes. Here immunoSEQ multiplex PCR was the method, and the copy in TCRdb shows in-frame clones only, minus some. The table includes about 520,000 clones, 95% to 96% detected once. Sequencing was done on a sample of naive CD4+ T cells sorted from blood. The subset: CD45RA+ positively selected. This receptor was obtained from a woman aged 25 to 39 in good health.

CDR3 nucleotides: TGTGCCAGCAGTTTACCTAAATCAGAGTCATATAGCAATCAGCCCCAGCATTTT. Amino acid sequence: CASSLPKSESYSNQPQHF. The rearrangement links TRBV28 to TRBJ1-5; no clear D. V lost 2 bases, J lost 0 bases, and 17 bases lay in between. This CDR3 spans 18 amino acids. Germline V gene data show CDR1 as MDHEN and CDR2 as SYDVKM. The full variable domain, with the rest looked up from reference TRBV28 and TRBJ1-5, is DVKVTQSSRYLVKRTGEKVFLECVQDMDHENMFWYRQDPGLGLRLIYFSYDVKMKEKGDIPEGYSVSREKKERFSLILESASTNQTSMYLCASSLPKSESYSNQPQHFGDGTRLSIL.